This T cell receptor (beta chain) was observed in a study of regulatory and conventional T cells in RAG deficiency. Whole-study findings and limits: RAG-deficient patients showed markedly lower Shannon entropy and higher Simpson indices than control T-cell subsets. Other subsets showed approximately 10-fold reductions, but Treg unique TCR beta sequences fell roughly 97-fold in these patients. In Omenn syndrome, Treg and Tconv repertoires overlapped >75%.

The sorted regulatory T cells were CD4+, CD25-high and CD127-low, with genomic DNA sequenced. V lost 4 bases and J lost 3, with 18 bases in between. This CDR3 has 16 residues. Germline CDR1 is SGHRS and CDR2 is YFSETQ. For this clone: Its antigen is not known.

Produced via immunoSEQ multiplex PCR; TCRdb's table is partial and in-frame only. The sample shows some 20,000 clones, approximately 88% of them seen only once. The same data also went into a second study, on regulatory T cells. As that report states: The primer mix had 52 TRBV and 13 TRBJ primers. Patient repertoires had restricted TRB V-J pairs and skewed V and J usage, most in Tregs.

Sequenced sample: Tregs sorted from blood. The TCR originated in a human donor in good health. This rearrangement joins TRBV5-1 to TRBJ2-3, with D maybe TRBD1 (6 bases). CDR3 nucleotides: TGCGCCAGCAGCCCGCAGGGGCGGCTAGGGACAGATACGCAGTATTTT. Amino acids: CASSPQGRLGTDTQYF.